The T cell receptor beta chain described here comes from a study of human T cells and chemical hapten exposure. MiXCR, run by TCRdb on the RACE reads, gives a single entry per CDR3 protein. Here the sample spans more than 85,000 distinct CDR3 sequences, 30% to 35% being singletons. This clonotype was observed a few times. Time point indicated: patch test 3, about 24 weeks after DPC sensitization. This sample's treatment: therapeutic diphenylcyclopropenone sensitization with weekly scalp DPC. The sequence derives from a man aged 35-49 years with alopecia areata. Some clones in this sample may be carry-over from other donors' samples. The specimen was whole blood, collected in connection with sensitization to the hapten diphenylcyclopropenone (DPC).

The CDR3 loop is CASSLGGVGNEKLFF. CDR3 nucleotide sequence: TGTGCCAGCAGTCTGGGCGGGGTTGGCAATGAAAAACTGTTTTTT. V and J are TRBV6-1 and TRBJ1-4; no clear D gene. The CDR3 covers 15 residues. V was shortened by 5 bases and J by 5 bases, with 15 bases between the two germline ends. CDR1 and CDR2 from the germline V gene are MNHNS and SASEGT.